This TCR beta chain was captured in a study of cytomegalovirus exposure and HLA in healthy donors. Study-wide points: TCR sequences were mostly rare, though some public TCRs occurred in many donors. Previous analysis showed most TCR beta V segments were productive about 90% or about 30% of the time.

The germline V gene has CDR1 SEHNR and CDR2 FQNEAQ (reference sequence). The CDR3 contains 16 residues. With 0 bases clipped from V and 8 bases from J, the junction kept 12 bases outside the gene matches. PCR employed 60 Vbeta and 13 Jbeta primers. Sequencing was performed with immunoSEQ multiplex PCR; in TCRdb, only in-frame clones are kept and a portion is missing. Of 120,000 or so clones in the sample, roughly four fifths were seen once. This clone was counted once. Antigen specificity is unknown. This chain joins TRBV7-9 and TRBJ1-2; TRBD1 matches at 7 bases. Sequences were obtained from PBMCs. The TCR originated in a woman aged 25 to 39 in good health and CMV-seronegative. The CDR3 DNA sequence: TGTGCCAGCAGCTTAGCCACAGGGGCCCGTTCGCGGGGCTACACCTTC. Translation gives CASSLATGARSRGYTF.